A selection of T cell receptor beta chains follows, all from one sample in a study of blood T cell repertoires in COVID-19. Clones were sequenced by immunoSEQ multiplex PCR, and TCRdb holds only the in-frame ones, with some missing. The sample includes about half a million clones, roughly nine tenths seen only once; the top ten take around 7.9%. Input material: PBMCs or T cells enriched from blood (not recorded which). Every receptor here comes from a woman aged 55-69 years who had recovered from COVID-19. The CDR3 runs from the conserved cysteine through the conserved F or W. The order of the fields is CDR3 DNA, CDR3 protein, J gene, D gene, V gene, clone size. D genes are given only for firm matches. Size tells how often a clone was seen (once, few, many) or the class of an expanded clone, and some rows leave it out.

DNA: TGCAGCGTTCTGACTAGCGGGGGGCCCCCAGCGCAGTATTTT
CDR3: CSVLTSGGPPAQYF
J: TRBJ2-3
D: TRBD2
V: TRBV29-1
size: once

DNA: TGTGCCAGCAGTCCCTCACGACAGGGGACTTATGAAAAACTGTTTTTT
CDR3: CASSPSRQGTYEKLFF
J: TRBJ1-4
D: TRBD1
V: TRBV27
size: .

DNA: TGTGCCACCAGCTTGGGAGGCAAACAAGAGACCCAGTACTTC
CDR3: CATSLGGKQETQYF
J: TRBJ2-5
D: .
V: TRBV24-1
size: .

DNA: TGTGCCAGCAGTTTTGGTAGGGGATCTGAAGCTTTCTTT
CDR3: CASSFGRGSEAFF
J: TRBJ1-1
D: .
V: TRBV12-3/TRBV12-4
size: .

DNA: TGTGCCAGCAGACGGGGAGACGGCTACACCTTC
CDR3: CASRRGDGYTF
J: TRBJ1-2
D: .
V: TRBV9
size: .

DNA: TGTGCCAGCTCACCAAACATCATCACAGATACGCAGTATTTT
CDR3: CASSPNIITDTQYF
J: TRBJ2-3
D: .
V: TRBV18
size: .

DNA: TGTGCCAGAAGCTCGAGCCCACGACACGGAACCGCAGATACGCAGTATTTT
CDR3: CARSSSPRHGTADTQYF
J: TRBJ2-3
D: .
V: TRBV5-3
size: .

DNA: TGCGCCAGCAGCTTGGCAGGGGACACCGGGGAGCTGTTTTTT
CDR3: CASSLAGDTGELFF
J: TRBJ2-2
D: .
V: TRBV5-1
size: .

DNA: TGCGCCAGCAGCGACCCGCAGGGTTCCGCTGAAGCTTTCTTT
CDR3: CASSDPQGSAEAFF
J: TRBJ1-1
D: .
V: TRBV5-1
size: .

DNA: TGTGCCAGCAGTGAAATGGCGGGACTCAACGAGCAGTACTTC
CDR3: CASSEMAGLNEQYF
J: TRBJ2-7
D: .
V: TRBV2
size: .

DNA: TGTGCCAGCAGGCTCAGGGGGGAACGGCCCCAGCATTTT
CDR3: CASRLRGERPQHF
J: TRBJ1-5
D: TRBD1
V: TRBV6-5
size: once

DNA: TGTGCCAGCTCACCCTTATTGAGCTCCTACAATGAGCAGTTCTTC
CDR3: CASSPLLSSYNEQFF
J: TRBJ2-1
D: .
V: TRBV18
size: .

DNA: TGTGCCAGCAGCCTTGGGACAGCTGAAGCTTTCTTT
CDR3: CASSLGTAEAFF
J: TRBJ1-1
D: TRBD1
V: TRBV7-9
size: .

DNA: TGCAGTGCTAGTGGACCGGGACTAGCGGGGACCACAATAGAGACCCAGTACTTC
CDR3: CSASGPGLAGTTIETQYF
J: TRBJ2-5
D: TRBD2
V: TRBV20-1
size: .

DNA: TGTGCTAGTGGTTTGGGACAGGGTAGCAATCAGCCCCAGCATTTT
CDR3: CASGLGQGSNQPQHF
J: TRBJ1-5
D: TRBD1
V: TRBV12-5
size: .

DNA: TGTGCCTCCGACAGGGCGTATGGCTACACCTTC
CDR3: CASDRAYGYTF
J: TRBJ1-2
D: TRBD1
V: TRBV30
size: .

DNA: TGCGCCAGCAGCCACACTAGCGGCCAACCCGCAGATACGCAGTATTTT
CDR3: CASSHTSGQPADTQYF
J: TRBJ2-3
D: TRBD2
V: TRBV4-1
size: .

DNA: TGTGCCAGTAGTATAGCCACAGTACCCTCCTACGAGCAGTACTTC
CDR3: CASSIATVPSYEQYF
J: TRBJ2-7
D: .
V: TRBV19
size: .

DNA: TGTGCCAGCAGTCATGAGACTAATGAAAAACTGTTTTTT
CDR3: CASSHETNEKLFF
J: TRBJ1-4
D: .
V: TRBV27
size: .

DNA: TGTGCCAGCAGTTTGGCAGGGTCGTATGGCTACACCTTC
CDR3: CASSLAGSYGYTF
J: TRBJ1-2
D: .
V: TRBV27
size: .

DNA: TGTGCCAGCTCACCAGAAGGGGCCCGCACAGATACGCAGTATTTT
CDR3: CASSPEGARTDTQYF
J: TRBJ2-3
D: .
V: TRBV18
size: .